The rows below give T cell receptor beta chains drawn from one sample of a study of blood T cell repertoires in COVID-19. Profiled with immunoSEQ multiplex PCR; TCRdb holds only in-frame clones, not every one. The sample holds some 15,000 clones, about 90% seen once. Sequenced input: peripheral blood. Every receptor here comes from a human donor in a cohort sampled during active COVID-19. Both conserved end residues are part of each CDR3. The D gene is left open where the match is weak. Clone size is given for some rows only: seen once, a few or many times, or a class if the clone is expanded.

V	size	D	J	CDR3
TRBV11-2	-	-	TRBJ2-3	CASSLVPGGDTQYF
TRBV20-1	few	-	TRBJ2-5	CSASVWQGQETQYF
TRBV5-1	-	TRBD1	TRBJ2-7	CASSSASPGQEKQYF
TRBV7-9	-	-	TRBJ1-5	CASAAGNQPQHF
TRBV7-2	-	TRBD2	TRBJ2-5	CASSLRRGGRETQYF
TRBV2	-	-	TRBJ1-5	CASSLDRYSNQPQHF
TRBV27	-	TRBD2	TRBJ2-5	CASSSSLAGVRETQYF
TRBV19	-	TRBD1	TRBJ1-2	CASSTDGTGRSLLTGYTF
TRBV12-3/TRBV12-4	-	TRBD1	TRBJ1-2	CASSPGGGYGYTF
TRBV5-6	-	-	TRBJ2-5	CASSLEGSGSMETQYF
TRBV7-2	-	TRBD1	TRBJ1-1	CASSYRQGAWTEAFF
TRBV5-1	-	-	TRBJ1-4	CASSLAGSEKLFF
TRBV19	-	-	TRBJ2-7	CASSDRAYEQYF
TRBV3-1/TRBV3-2	-	TRBD1	TRBJ2-7	CASSQDRLDRAIHEQYF
TRBV15	-	TRBD1	TRBJ2-7	CATSTGTGTWEQYF
TRBV7-6	-	-	TRBJ2-5	CASSLEPGGASGGETQYF
TRBV2	-	TRBD1	TRBJ2-7	CATQLGQGGTYEQYF
TRBV6-1	few	-	TRBJ2-7	CASSEASGYEQYF
TRBV5-4	-	-	TRBJ2-6	CASSSQVSSSGANVLTF
TRBV6-6	-	TRBD2	TRBJ2-7	CASDSGGAGSEQYF
TRBV11-2	few	-	TRBJ2-5	CASSFGSQETQYF
TRBV4-2	-	-	TRBJ2-7	CASSQKGQTYEQYF
TRBV10-2	-	TRBD2	TRBJ2-5	CASSEGSLTGGPEETQYF
TRBV21-1	once	-	TRBJ2-1	CASSKGWVITGYNEQFF
TRBV7-9	-	-	TRBJ1-5	CASSLEGTSQPQHF
TRBV6-1	few	TRBD2	TRBJ2-5	CASSELAGSKTQYF
TRBV19	-	-	TRBJ2-7	CASSKGPSAVEQYF
TRBV5-1	-	-	TRBJ2-1	CASSPGGTYNEQFF
TRBV9	-	-	TRBJ1-3	CASSVGGRTVSGNTIYF
TRBV5-1	-	TRBD2	TRBJ2-1	CASSSFPGLAGGLNEQFF
TRBV19	-	-	TRBJ1-2	CASTPGITNYGYTF
TRBV7-6	-	TRBD2	TRBJ2-3	CASSLLTGGSTDTQYF
TRBV9	-	TRBD2	TRBJ2-1	CASSATTAGVQFF
TRBV25-1	-	TRBD1	TRBJ1-2	CASMNRGNGYTF
TRBV18	once	-	TRBJ1-5	CASSPPNRVGNQPQHF
TRBV9	once	TRBD2	TRBJ2-3	CASRPSGIGTDTQYF
TRBV7-9	-	-	TRBJ2-3	CASSLASGWADTQYF